Listed below are T cell receptor beta chains from one sample, sequenced in a study of identical twins. TCRdb processed the 5' RACE reads anew with MiXCR; each CDR3 protein has one entry. This table holds about 240,000 distinct CDR3 sequences, approximately 8% found once. The same data also contributed to another study, on yellow fever vaccine responses in identical twins.

The sequenced material came from CD8+ T cells sorted from blood. The source is a woman aged 18-30 years in good health. Each CDR3 is given with its conserved first and last residue. The D gene is left open where the match is weak. Expanded clones get a size class; other rows say once, few or many, or leave the size out.

j_call,v_call,d_call,clone_size,cdr3_nt,cdr3_aa
TRBJ2-5,TRBV12-3/TRBV12-4,NA,many,TGTGCCAGCAGTTTACGGGGGATAGAGACCCAGTACTTC,CASSLRGIETQYF
TRBJ1-4,TRBV12-3/TRBV12-4,NA,few,TGTGCCAGCAGTTTCCTTAATGAAAAACTGTTTTTT,CASSFLNEKLFF
TRBJ1-5,TRBV20-1,TRBD1,NA,TGCAGTGTTCCGACAGGGACATATAGCAATCAGCCCCAGCATTTT,CSVPTGTYSNQPQHF
TRBJ2-2,TRBV20-1,NA,NA,TGCAGTGCTAAGCCGAACACCGGGGAGCTGTTTTTT,CSAKPNTGELFF
TRBJ2-1,TRBV7-2,TRBD1,many,TGTGCCAGCAGCCTCCGACAGGGCGTCCACAATGAGCAGTTCTTC,CASSLRQGVHNEQFF
TRBJ2-7,TRBV29-1,NA,many,TGCAGCGTTGAAGTAGACTACGAGCAGTACTTC,CSVEVDYEQYF
TRBJ2-2,TRBV5-6,NA,many,TGTGCCAGCAGCTTGGCAGGGTTCGCGAACACCGGGGAGCTGTTTTTT,CASSLAGFANTGELFF
TRBJ2-1,TRBV20-1,TRBD2,few,TGCAGTGCTAGAGCCGCGGGGGGGAGCTCCTACAATGAGCAGTTCTTC,CSARAAGGSSYNEQFF
TRBJ2-5,TRBV2,TRBD2,few,TGTGCCAGCGTCGAGGAGCGGGACCGGATTCAAGAGACCCAGTACTTC,CASVEERDRIQETQYF
TRBJ2-1,TRBV24-1,NA,few,TGTGCCACCAGTGACTCTGCCCGCAATGAGCAGTTCTTC,CATSDSARNEQFF
TRBJ2-3,TRBV7-9,NA,many,TGTGCCAGCAGCTTAGAGGGCACAGATACGCAGTATTTT,CASSLEGTDTQYF
TRBJ2-1,TRBV12-3/TRBV12-4,TRBD2,many,TGTGCCAGCAGTTTAACCCCGGGGGGGCGAAATGAGCAGTTCTTC,CASSLTPGGRNEQFF
TRBJ2-2,TRBV29-1,TRBD2,NA,TGCAGCGTGACAGAGCGGGGCCGCACCGGGGAGCTGTTTTTT,CSVTERGRTGELFF
TRBJ2-5,TRBV28,TRBD2,many,TGTGCCAGCAGTCTAATAGCGGGAGGGACTCAAGAGACCCAGTACTTC,CASSLIAGGTQETQYF
TRBJ2-1,TRBV20-1,TRBD2,many,TGCAGTGCGCTTGGGACTAGCGGGAGTATCGATGAGCAGTTCTTC,CSALGTSGSIDEQFF
TRBJ2-1,TRBV4-1,NA,many,TGCGCCAGCAGCCTAAGGGATGAGCAGTTCTTC,CASSLRDEQFF
TRBJ2-1,TRBV5-1,NA,few,TGCGCCAGCAGCTTTGCTGGGGGATCCTACAATGAGCAGTTCTTC,CASSFAGGSYNEQFF
TRBJ2-5,TRBV7-6,NA,many,TGTGCCAGCAGCCCATTGGGCACTGGGCGACAAGAGACCCAGTACTTC,CASSPLGTGRQETQYF
TRBJ2-3,TRBV28,NA,NA,TGTGCCAGCAGTTTCGGCAGGGCGGTTGGTACAGATACGCAGTATTTT,CASSFGRAVGTDTQYF
TRBJ2-1,TRBV7-6,NA,NA,TGTGCCAGCAGCTCCCCCTCCCCGTTGGGGAAAGGATTAGTCAATGAGCAGTTCTTC,CASSSPSPLGKGLVNEQFF
TRBJ2-1,TRBV9,NA,few,TGTGCCAGCAGCGTAGCGCGGACGAGCACTCGTGGTGAGCAGTTCTTC,CASSVARTSTRGEQFF
TRBJ2-3,TRBV9,TRBD2,many,TGTGCCAGCAGCGCGACTAGCGGGATCACAGATACGCAGTATTTT,CASSATSGITDTQYF
TRBJ1-1,TRBV15,NA,many,TGTGCCACCAGGGGGGAGGGGGGGAACACTGAAGCTTTCTTT,CATRGEGGNTEAFF